One and the same sample provided the 21 T cell receptor beta chains below, sequenced in a study of T cell repertoires in cytomegalovirus infection. Each CDR3 protein gets one entry after TCRdb re-called the reads with MiXCR. The sample contains hundreds of thousands of distinct CDR3 sequences, approximately 31% of which appear only once. Which antigens these TCRs recognize remains unknown. The material sequenced was cultured CD8+ T cells from PBMCs, taken from culture after CMV antigen stimulation. The source of these receptors is a human donor in good health (CMV status not recorded). Some clones in this sample may be carry-over from other donors' samples.

This clonotype showed up just once. Just one base apart from a much larger clone, this may be a read error. The chain links TRBV7-2 to TRBJ1-5; D ambiguous. TRBJ2-3 matches the DNA end more closely, so the J call is doubtful. The length of the CDR3 is 14 residues. CDR1 is SGHTA and CDR2 is FQGNSA in the germline V gene. Here the CDR3 DNA reads TGTGCCAGCAGCTTAGCGTACTTGGTAGAGCCCCAGTATTTT. As protein: CASSLAYLVEPQYF.

There are a few counts of this clonotype. The V call is TRBV6-6, the J call TRBJ1-2; unclear D gene. The CDR3 spans 13 residues. Trimming shortened V by 0 bases and J by 8 bases, and 10 bases separated the two germline ends. Germline loops: CDR1 MNHNY, CDR2 SVGAGI (reference sequence). CDR3: CASSYSIEGGYTF. CDR3 DNA sequence: TGTGCCAGCAGTTACTCCATCGAGGGCGGCTACACCTTC.

The V gene is TRBV7-4, the J gene TRBJ2-3; a possible D gene is TRBD1 (6 bases). The germline CDR1 and CDR2 sequences are SGHVT and SQSDAQ. The CDR3 length is 17 residues. Trimming cost V 8 bases and J 3 bases, with 24 bases left between them. CDR3 nucleotides: TGTGCCAGCTCACCTGTTTTAGGGGGAAAGCTAACAGATACGCAGTATTTT. Protein sequence: CASSPVLGGKLTDTQYF.

The gene calls are TRBV7-9 and TRBJ1-1; tentatively, D is TRBD1 (6 bases). CDR1 SEHNR and CDR2 FQNEAQ come from the germline V gene (reference sequence). The CDR3 runs 14 residues. Trimming removed 6 bases from V and 0 bases from J, with 11 bases in between. The CDR3 region has the DNA TGTGCCAGCAGAGGCGGGGGCCTGAACACTGAAGCTTTCTTT. It encodes CASRGGGLNTEAFF.

This clonotype was seen more than once but under ten times. This CDR3 reads CASSFQGAHSYEQYV. The CDR3 DNA reads TGTGCCAGCAGCTTTCAGGGGGCCCACTCCTACGAGCAGTACGTC. This chain links TRBV7-4 with TRBJ2-7; TRBD1 aligns across 8 bases. Per the germline V gene, CDR1 is SGHVT and CDR2 is SQSDAQ. The length of the CDR3 is 15 residues. Germline trimming cut 3 bases from V and 0 bases from J; bases unmatched to any gene: 4.

The chain combines TRBV7-9 with TRBJ2-1; D might be TRBD1 (6 bases). The V and J ends lost 1 base and 0 bases respectively, with 10 bases between them. The germline gives CDR1 SEHNR, CDR2 FQNEAQ (reference sequence). This CDR3 has 16 residues. The CDR3 region has the DNA TGTGCCAGCAGCTTAGTGGGGGCCCCCTCCTACAATGAGCAGTTCTTC. Protein: CASSLVGAPSYNEQFF.

The V call is TRBV27, the J call TRBJ2-2, with a tentative D call TRBD1 (6 bases). Germline CDR1 and CDR2: MNHEY and SMNVEV (reference sequence). V was clipped by 5 bases and J by 5 bases, with 15 bases between them. The length of the CDR3 is 15 residues. This chain's CDR3 is CASSRAGVKTGELFF. In DNA, the CDR3 is TGTGCCAGCAGTCGAGCAGGGGTGAAGACCGGGGAGCTGTTTTTT.

This clonotype was counted at least ten times. The V and J genes are TRBV10-3 and TRBJ1-1, with D hard to call. CDR3 length: 13 residues. Germline assignment: CDR1 ENHRY and CDR2 SYGVKD. The V end lost 6 bases, the J end lost 4 bases, and 12 bases lay between the germline ends. The CDR3 loop reads CAIREARSTEAFF. The CDR3, as DNA: TGTGCCATCAGAGAGGCGCGGAGCACTGAAGCTTTCTTT.

The chain couples TRBV5-6 to TRBJ2-7, with 7 bases fitting TRBD2. The CDR3 is 13 residues long. Germline trimming cut 0 bases from V and 5 bases from J; bases unmatched to any gene: 2. Germline assignment: CDR1 SGHDT and CDR2 YYEEEE. The CDR3 sequence is CASSLGGGHEQYF. The CDR3, as DNA: TGTGCCAGCAGCTTGGGGGGGGGTCACGAGCAGTACTTC.

The J gene is TRBJ1-5, the V gene TRBV7-2; D is unclear. The CDR3 has 13 amino acids. V lost 3 bases and J lost 8, with 11 bases in between. Germline V gene data show CDR1 as SGHTA and CDR2 as FQGNSA. CDR3 bases: TGTGCCAGCAGCTTCTGGTCCGGGGAGCCCCAGCATTTT. This encodes CASSFWSGEPQHF.

Note on this clonotype: A read error may produce the germline difference seen at one junction end. The rearrangement uses TRBV6-2 or TRBV6-3 and TRBJ1-1; no reliable D call. This CDR3 is 14 amino acids long. Germline loops: CDR1 MNHEY, CDR2 SVGEGT. The DNA for the CDR3 is TGTGTCAGCAGTTCGAGTGGACCCTACACTGAAGCTTTCTTT. Translating gives CVSSSSGPYTEAFF.

The gene calls are TRBV19 and TRBJ1-1, with a weak D call TRBD1 (5 bases). Trimming took 6 bases from V and 4 from J, leaving 18 bases between them. CDR1 and CDR2 (germline): LNHDA, SQIVND (reference sequence). The CDR3 extends over 15 amino acids. The CDR3 sequence: CASRNSDLGGTEAFF. The DNA of the CDR3 is TGTGCCAGTAGAAACTCCGACTTGGGGGGCACTGAAGCTTTCTTT.

The chain uses TRBV27 and TRBJ1-5; D not certain. V lost 8 bases, J lost 0 bases, and 8 bases lay in between. CDR3 length: 13 amino acids. CDR1 is MNHEY and CDR2 is SMNVEV in the germline V gene (reference sequence). CDR3 in amino acids: CASANYSNQPQHF. As DNA, the CDR3 is TGTGCCAGCGCTAATTATAGCAATCAGCCCCAGCATTTT.

The chain recombines TRBV15 with TRBJ2-1, with 11 bases lining up with TRBD1. The V gene's germline CDR1 is LNHNV and CDR2 YYDKDF (reference sequence). The length of the CDR3 is 18 residues. Losses at the gene ends were 3 bases for V and 4 bases for J; bases not matched to a gene: 11. The CDR3 DNA follows: TGTGCCACCAGCAGCTATATCTCCGGGACAGGGGGATACAATGAGCAGTTCTTC. Translated: CATSSYISGTGGYNEQFF.

The rearrangement links TRBV25-1 to TRBJ1-1; D is unresolved. This CDR3 is 11 amino acids long. V lost 7 bases, J lost 7 bases, and 10 bases lay in between. CDR1 MGHDK and CDR2 SYGVNS come from the germline V gene. CDR3 residues: CASITAGEAFF. DNA of the CDR3: TGTGCCAGCATAACGGCGGGTGAAGCTTTCTTT.

The chain recombines TRBV28 with TRBJ1-4, with D hard to call. Germline V gene lookup returns CDR1 MDHEN and CDR2 SYDVKM. This CDR3 is 16 amino acids long. V lost 2 bases and J 4 bases, leaving 14 bases between the germline ends. CDR3 in amino acids: CASSLPWEGRNEKLFF. The CDR3 DNA follows: TGTGCCAGCAGTTTACCCTGGGAGGGCCGTAATGAAAAACTGTTTTTT. Variable domain in full (rest from reference TRBV28 and TRBJ1-4): DVKVTQSSRYLVKRTGEKVFLECVQDMDHENMFWYRQDPGLGLRLIYFSYDVKMKEKGDIPEGYSVSREKKERFSLILESASTNQTSMYLCASSLPWEGRNEKLFFGSGTQLSVL.

This rearrangement joins TRBV28 to TRBJ1-6, with 7 bases lining up with TRBD1. V gave up 5 bases and J gave up 9 bases; unmatched junction bases: 10. The CDR3 has 15 amino acids. Germline lookup yields CDR1 MDHEN and CDR2 SYDVKM. The CDR3 sequence: CASSPRQGRGSPLHF. In DNA form, the CDR3 reads TGTGCCAGCAGTCCTAGACAGGGACGGGGTTCACCCCTCCACTTT. Supplemented by reference TRBV28 and TRBJ1-6, the full variable domain reads DVKVTQSSRYLVKRTGEKVFLECVQDMDHENMFWYRQDPGLGLRLIYFSYDVKMKEKGDIPEGYSVSREKKERFSLILESASTNQTSMYLCASSPRQGRGSPLHFGNGTRLTVT.

This clonotype has a handful of counts. The J gene is TRBJ1-3, the V gene TRBV6-1, with 7 nucleotides matching TRBD1. This CDR3 is 14 amino acids long. V trimming: 8 bases; J trimming: 0 bases; junction bases outside the gene matches: 4. Germline loops: CDR1 MNHNS, CDR2 SASEGT. The CDR3 here is CASDGTVSGNTIYF. The CDR3 DNA sequence: TGTGCCAGCGACGGGACAGTCTCTGGAAACACCATATATTTT.

In its sample, this clonotype was seen a few times. The chain uses TRBV4-1 and TRBJ1-1; D unresolved. This CDR3 comprises 16 residues. Germline CDR1 is MGHRA and CDR2 is YSYEKL. Trimming removed 0 bases from V and 0 bases from J, with 11 bases in between. The CDR3 bases are TGCGCCAGCAGCCAAGAAACCGTGGACGTGAACACTGAAGCTTTCTTT. Translated, it gives CASSQETVDVNTEAFF.

The chain recombines TRBV27 with TRBJ1-1; TRBD1 agrees at 10 bases. J was trimmed by 7 bases and V by 4 bases; bases with no gene match: 3. The CDR3 runs to 13 residues. Germline V lookup: CDR1 MNHEY, CDR2 SMNVEV (reference sequence). The CDR3 DNA reads TGTGCCAGCAGTTCGACAGGGGGCTATGAAGCTTTCTTT. Translating gives CASSSTGGYEAFF.

There are a few counts of this clonotype. The chain carries TRBV12-3 or TRBV12-4 and TRBJ2-7; 9 bases match TRBD2. V dropped 6 bases and J dropped 6; count of bases not matched to a gene: 12. CDR3 length: 15 amino acids. The CDR3 DNA reads as TGTGCCAGCAGCCCCGCGGGGGGGCCCCTGGGCGAGCAGTACTTC. Protein: CASSPAGGPLGEQYF.